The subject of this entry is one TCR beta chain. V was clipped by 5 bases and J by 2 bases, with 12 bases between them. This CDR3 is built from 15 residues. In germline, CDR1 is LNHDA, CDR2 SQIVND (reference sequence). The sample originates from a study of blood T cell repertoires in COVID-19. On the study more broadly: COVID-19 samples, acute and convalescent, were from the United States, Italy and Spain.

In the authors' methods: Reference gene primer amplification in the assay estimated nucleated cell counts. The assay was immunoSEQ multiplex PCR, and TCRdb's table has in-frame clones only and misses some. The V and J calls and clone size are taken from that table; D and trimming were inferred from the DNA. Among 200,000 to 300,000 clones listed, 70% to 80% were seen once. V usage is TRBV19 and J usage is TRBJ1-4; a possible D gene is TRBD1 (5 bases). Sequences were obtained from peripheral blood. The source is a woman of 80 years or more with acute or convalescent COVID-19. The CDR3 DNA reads TGTGCCAGTAGTGGACGGGACTCGACTAATGAAAAACTGTTTTTT. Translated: CASSGRDSTNEKLFF.